This T cell receptor beta chain was obtained from a study of blood T cell repertoires in COVID-19. Clones were sequenced by immunoSEQ multiplex PCR, and TCRdb holds only the in-frame ones, with some missing. The data contain 100,000 to 150,000 clones, roughly 90% of them singletons. The CDR3 has 14 residues. The V gene lost 1 base and the J gene lost 4 bases, with 10 bases spanning the gap. Germline values: CDR1 SGHNT, CDR2 YENEEA. Sequenced: peripheral blood. The genes are TRBV11-3 and TRBJ1-1; D gene uncertain. The TCR was taken from a woman at least 80 years old with acute or convalescent COVID-19. CDR3 coding DNA: TGTGCCAGCAGCTTAGGTCCGCTGAGCACTGAAGCTTTCTTT. The encoded protein is CASSLGPLSTEAFF.